This TCR beta chain comes out of a study of shared clonotypes between healthy human individuals (TCRdb year 2020). Regarding the complete study: The cohort comprised a couple of women and a few men aged 18 to 49 years. For each donor, three plates each were used for CD4 naive and CD4 memory, two plates were used for CD8 naive, and one plate was used for CD8 memory. To estimate repertoire size and how much clonotypes are shared between individuals, the study performed deep sequencing of blood TCR repertoires from roughly five healthy adults. Different laboratories and diverse techniques were used to prepare libraries and sequence TCR repertoires, to increase sequencing depth and limit assay-specific biases. Leukapheresis yielded between about 0.9 and 9 billion PBMCs per donor.

The paper's findings and limits, for the study overall: Naive subsets generally had larger estimated clonotype richness than memory subsets did. Sampling was restricted to blood, and TCR repertoires in tissues likely differ from the TCR repertoires found in blood. When several donors were compared, the shared fraction of clonotypes was around 5.1% for naive CD4, over 3% for naive CD8, 2% to 2.5% for memory CD4, and under 0.5% for memory CD8. Compared with non-shared clonotypes, clonotypes shared by all four sorted-subset donors had higher generation probabilities. Based on pairwise subsampling, the degree of clonotype sharing among donors was expected to be affected by sequencing depth. The genetic and exposure-history diversity represented was limited by the small number of donors. Even with the large sequencing depth, rarefaction of the sorted-subset datasets indicated that sequencing was incomplete.

The donors were healthy, HIV-negative adults with no recently reported acute infections or vaccinations. All donors were Caucasian adults living in Nashville, Tennessee, USA. Magnetic negative selection was used to enrich CD4+ T cells, after which naive cells were positively selected on CD45RA and the negative fraction became the memory subset. Blood was obtained by leukapheresis, after which PBMCs were separated by Ficoll-Histopaque density gradient centrifugation and cryopreserved in liquid nitrogen vapor phase. Analytical flow cytometry was used to check the purity and quantity of every magnetically sorted T cell population. Genomic DNA was isolated from each sorted fraction and quantified by UV absorbance on a Nanodrop 2000c. This clone was observed once. Its antigen is not yet known. No qualities accompany the bases; no much larger clone lies one base away. TCR CDR3 regions were amplified from genomic DNA by multiplex PCR using the deep immunoSEQ assay. Extracted genomic DNA from each cell subset was spread evenly across all wells of several immunoSEQ 96-well plates, with each plate serving as a replicate. For sorted subsets, each replicate PCR was loaded with approximately 0.2 ug genomic DNA, equivalent to 30,000 or so T cell genomes. Purified libraries were measured with a Qubit 3.0 fluorometer, size-checked on a Bioanalyzer 2100, and measured again with the KAPA Library Quantification kit. Every immunoSEQ 96-well plate was sequenced on a separate single-read 150-cycle Illumina NextSeq 550 flow cell. In the paper's pipeline: Because the immunoSEQ output held only junctional sequences and lacked quality scores, the filtering could not match the filtering applied to full-length reads. To assign V/J genes and CDR3, sequences were annotated using PyIR, a Python wrapper for IgBLAST v1.9, with IMGT germline references. Reads with weak V/J assignments (E-value above 1e-6), missing CDR3, stop codons, out-of-frame junctions, or ambiguous translated residues were removed. V3J clonotypes were defined as sequences sharing the same inferred V gene, J gene, and CDR3 amino acid sequence. Percentage overlap between repertoires was calculated by dividing the number of shared unique clonotypes by the size of the smaller repertoire. Repertoire richness was assessed with RTK rarefaction, the Chao1 estimator, and Recon v2.1 estimates of unobserved clonotypes. For all TCRbeta clonotypes obtained by the gDNA method from four donors, generation probabilities were computed with OLGA. TCRdb holds this immuneACCESS table with in-frame rearrangements only. Some clones are missing; in checked studies, unresolved V genes explain under half, and the rest has no known cause. That table gives V, J and clone size, and the DNA gave D and trimming. In all, the sample holds over 2 million clones, and roughly 94% of those were seen once. Approximately 0.13% of the sample is taken by the ten largest.

The sample was naive CD4+ T cells sorted from blood. The cell subset or site label on this specimen signifies: CD45RA+ positively selected. This receptor was taken from a man aged 18 to 35 in good health.

For the CDR3, the sequence is CASSLAAGGFPFYGYTF. The bases read TGTGCCAGCAGCTTGGCAGCAGGGGGCTTCCCATTCTATGGCTACACCTTC. Rearrangement joined TRBV5-6 to TRBJ1-2; TRBD1 lines up with 8 middle nucleotides. Here V drops 0 bases and J drops 4 bases, and the junction holds 11 bases not matched to any gene. For CDR1 and CDR2, the germline V gene lists SGHDT and YYEEEE. The CDR3 runs 17 amino acids, cysteine and phenylalanine included. CDR3 DNA is the only sequence kept; it has 51 bases, read in frame from the first base.